The 26 T cell receptor beta chains listed next were all sequenced from one sample in a study of PD-1 blockade in classical Hodgkin lymphoma (dated by TCRdb to 2018 to 2021). The label giving this sample's time point can be read as: cycle 2 day 1 (C2D1) of nivolumab. All trial patients had relapsed after autologous stem cell transplantation, with cohorts A, B and C differing in prior brentuximab vedotin exposure. Preparation of the library involved the immunoSEQ multiplex PCR assay. Drawn from immuneACCESS, this table holds only the in-frame rearrangements with V and J called that TCRdb kept. Clones are partly lost; checked studies trace under half to an unresolved V gene and leave the rest unexplained. The sample contains 20,000 to 25,000 clones, less than 85% of them found a single time. Jointly, the top ten make up approximately 18% of the sample. Sequenced here: peripheral blood mononuclear cells (PBMCs), sampled before the second cycle of nivolumab. These receptors originate from a human donor with classical Hodgkin lymphoma.

The gene calls are TRBV5-4 and TRBJ2-1; 9 bases are shared with TRBD2. The ends lost 5 bases at V and 9 bases at J; junction bases unmatched: 15. The CDR3 consists of 16 residues. The germline CDR1 and CDR2 sequences are SGHNT and YYREEE (reference sequence). This CDR3 is CASSPGIAGVGIEQFF. The CDR3 region has the DNA TGTGCCAGCAGTCCCGGGATAGCGGGAGTAGGGATTGAGCAGTTCTTC.

This clone was detected a few times. The rearrangement joins TRBV6-1 to TRBJ2-7; D not certain. The CDR3 covers 13 residues. Germline values: CDR1 MNHNS, CDR2 SASEGT. V lost 4 bases and J lost 1, with 8 bases in between. CDR3 in DNA: TGTGCCAGCAGTGTGGGCGGATCCTACGAGCAGTACTTC. Encoded protein: CASSVGGSYEQYF.

The chain is built from TRBV19 and TRBJ2-1; maybe TRBD2 (7 bases). The length of the CDR3 is 19 residues. The V gene lost 8 bases and the J gene lost 7 bases, with 33 bases spanning the gap. Germline V lookup: CDR1 LNHDA, CDR2 SQIVND (reference sequence). CDR3 sequence: CASSPRGGRASIGFNEQFF. DNA for the CDR3: TGTGCCAGTTCCCCGAGAGGGGGGAGGGCGTCGATAGGGTTTAATGAGCAGTTCTTC.

The rearrangement uses TRBV9 and TRBJ2-3, with no clear D. Between the trimmed V and J ends, which lost 6 bases and 7 bases, there was a span of 15 bases. The CDR3 runs 13 residues. Germline CDR1 and CDR2: SGDLS and YYNGEE. This CDR3 is CASMPLGPNTQYF. CDR3 sequence (DNA): TGTGCCAGCATGCCCCTAGGTCCGAATACGCAGTATTTT.

This rearrangement joins TRBV5-1 to TRBJ1-1, with a possible D match to TRBD1 (5 bases). V dropped 2 bases and J dropped 1 base, with 15 bases sitting between them. The germline V gene encodes CDR1 SGHRS and CDR2 YFSETQ. This CDR3 region has 16 residues. CDR3 sequence: CASSFVGALANTEAFF. The CDR3 coding sequence is TGCGCCAGCAGCTTCGTTGGGGCCTTGGCGAACACTGAAGCTTTCTTT.

V gene TRBV2 combines with J gene TRBJ1-6, with D uncertain. This CDR3 comprises 15 residues. The germline V gene encodes CDR1 SNHLY and CDR2 FYNNEI. The V end was cut by 3 bases, the J end by 7 bases, with 13 bases between. The CDR3 region has the DNA TGTGCCAGCAGTGATAGAGACCGGAAAAATTCACCCCTCCACTTT. As protein: CASSDRDRKNSPLHF.

This clone was observed a single time. The gene calls are TRBV6-6 and TRBJ2-1, with a weak D call TRBD2 (5 bases). The CDR3 covers 15 residues. The germline CDR1 and CDR2 sequences are MNHNY and SVGAGI (reference sequence). V was pared by 6 bases and J by 1 base, with 13 bases between. In nucleotides, the CDR3 is TGTGCCAGCAGATTAGCGAGATTATCCTACAATGAGCAGTTCTTC. It codes for CASRLARLSYNEQFF.

The chain has TRBV19 and TRBJ2-1; 7 bases line up with TRBD1. J lost 0 bases, V lost 5 bases, and 4 bases had no gene match. The V gene's germline CDR1 is LNHDA and CDR2 SQIVND (reference sequence). The CDR3 has 15 amino acids. DNA for the CDR3: TGTGCCAGTAGTTTCGACAGGGACTCCTACAATGAGCAGTTCTTC. Translating gives CASSFDRDSYNEQFF.

This chain joins TRBV29-1 and TRBJ1-1; D ambiguous. The CDR3 totals 12 residues. Trimming removed 7 bases at V and 1 base at J, with 10 bases between. Germline assignment: CDR1 SQVTM and CDR2 ANQGSEA. Here the CDR3 DNA reads TGCAGCGGCTTTTGGAGGAACACTGAAGCTTTCTTT. Translated: CSGFWRNTEAFF. The entire variable domain, with the rest obtained from reference TRBV29-1 and TRBJ1-1, is as follows: SAVISQKPSRDICQRGTSLTIQCQVDSQVTMMFWYRQQPGQSLTLIATANQGSEATYESGFVIDKFPISRPNLTFSTLTVSNMSPEDSSIYLCSGFWRNTEAFFGQGTRLTVV.

The chain uses TRBV5-1 and TRBJ2-7; TRBD1 is a possible D gene (6 bases). V lost 4 bases, J lost 3 bases, and 14 bases lay in between. CDR1 is SGHRS and CDR2 is YFSETQ in the germline V gene. The CDR3 has 14 residues. The CDR3 DNA reads TGCGCCAGCAGCGTCCTCAGGGGTAGCTACGAGCAGTACTTC. Amino acid sequence: CASSVLRGSYEQYF.

The chain couples TRBV5-4 to TRBJ2-7; TRBD1 might be the D (6 bases). From germline, CDR1 is SGHNT and CDR2 YYREEE (reference sequence). The germline V and J ends were trimmed by 4 bases and 4 bases, with 18 bases remaining between them. CDR3 length: 15 residues. The CDR3 spells CASSGGTGSPYEQYF. The CDR3 nucleotides are TGTGCCAGCAGCGGGGGCACAGGGTCCCCGTACGAGCAGTACTTC.

This rearrangement joins TRBV19 to TRBJ2-5, with a possible D match to TRBD1 (7 bases). CDR3 size: 15 residues. V shed 1 base and J shed 2 bases, with 11 bases lying between them. Germline loops: CDR1 LNHDA, CDR2 SQIVND (reference sequence). Here the CDR3 DNA reads TGTGCCAGTAGTATAGTGGCAGGGGGGCAAGAGACCCAGTACTTC. It translates to CASSIVAGGQETQYF.

This rearrangement joins TRBV11-2 to TRBJ2-1; D not certain. Germline V gene sequence: CDR1 SGHAT, CDR2 FQNNGV. This CDR3 is 13 amino acids long. V was shortened by 1 base and J by 15 bases, with 16 bases between the two germline ends. For the CDR3, the DNA is TGTGCCAGCAGCTTAGGGGAAGGCACGCAACTGTTCTTC. Translating it yields CASSLGEGTQLFF.

The CDR3 protein is CASSYSWVRGDGYTF. In nucleotides, the CDR3 is TGTGCCAGCAGTTACTCGTGGGTTAGGGGGGATGGCTACACCTTC. The chain employs TRBV6-5 and TRBJ1-2; D possibly corresponds to TRBD1 (6 bases). The CDR3 is 15 amino acids. Germline V gene sequence: CDR1 MNHEY, CDR2 SVGAGI. Trimming cost V 0 bases and J 6 bases, with 14 bases left between them.

The chain is built from TRBV18 and TRBJ1-4; 7 bases are a match to TRBD1. The CDR3 length is 15 residues. Per germline, CDR1 KGHSH and CDR2 LQKENI. V was clipped by 5 bases and J by 8 bases; unmatched bases: 11. CDR3 DNA: TGTGCCAGCTCAAAGCGGACAGGACTGGACGAAAAACTGTTTTTT. Its translation: CASSKRTGLDEKLFF.

The chain combines TRBV30 with TRBJ1-2; D uncertain. The germline CDR1 and CDR2 sequences are GTSNPN and SVGIG (reference sequence). V shed 4 bases and J shed 8 bases, with 14 bases lying between them. CDR3 length: 12 amino acids. This CDR3 reads CAWKDRVGGYTF. The DNA of the CDR3 is TGTGCCTGGAAAGACCGCGTTGGCGGCTACACCTTC.

The V and J genes are TRBV6-1 and TRBJ1-5; 9 nucleotides line up with TRBD1. This CDR3 is built from 17 residues. Losses at the gene ends were 2 bases for V and 4 bases for J; bases not matched to a gene: 9. The germline V gene has CDR1 MNHNS and CDR2 SASEGT. The CDR3 region is CASSELLQGARNQPQHF. Written as DNA, the CDR3 is TGTGCCAGCAGTGAACTCCTACAGGGGGCGAGGAATCAGCCCCAGCATTTT.

This chain links TRBV7-2 with TRBJ2-1, with 9 bases that match TRBD2. The germline V gene encodes CDR1 SGHTA and CDR2 FQGNSA. Trimming cost V 1 base and J 7 bases; bases outside gene matches: 8. This CDR3 spans 16 amino acids. In DNA form, the CDR3 reads TGTGCCAGCAGCTTAGACGGCGGGAGGGCCCGGAATGAGCAGTTCTTC. It is translated as CASSLDGGRARNEQFF.

This clone was counted only a few times. This rearrangement joins TRBV18 to TRBJ1-3; TRBD1 aligns across 7 bases. V lost 2 bases and J lost 0; bases outside the gene matches: 4. The CDR3 consists of 16 residues. Germline CDR1 reads KGHSH; CDR2 reads LQKENI. The CDR3 reads CASSPGTVSSGNTIYF. For the CDR3, the DNA is TGTGCCAGCTCACCAGGGACAGTGAGCTCTGGAAACACCATATATTTT.

The chain couples TRBV7-2 to TRBJ2-5, with 12 bases identical to TRBD2. The CDR3 is 14 amino acids. V lost 5 bases to trimming and J lost 7 bases; unmatched junction nucleotides: 5. Per the germline V gene, CDR1 is SGHTA and CDR2 is FQGNSA. The CDR3 coding sequence is TGTGCCAGCAGCGCTAGCGGGAGGGCCGTGACCCAGTACTTC. It translates to CASSASGRAVTQYF.

The J gene is TRBJ2-7, the V gene TRBV27, with D unclear. V dropped 6 bases and J dropped 3 bases, with 12 bases sitting between them. Germline lookup yields CDR1 MNHEY and CDR2 SMNVEV (reference sequence). The CDR3 extends over 13 amino acids. CDR3 in amino acids: CASSRNSLYEQYF. As DNA, the CDR3 is TGTGCCAGCAGCAGAAATTCCCTCTACGAGCAGTACTTC.

V gene TRBV5-1 combines with J gene TRBJ1-5, with 7 bases fitting TRBD1. Trimming at V came to 4 bases and at J to 4 bases, leaving 2 bases not matched to a gene. The CDR3 runs to 13 residues. CDR1 and CDR2 (germline): SGHRS, YFSETQ. CDR3 loop: CASSPGGNQPQHF. The CDR3 nucleotides are TGCGCCAGCAGCCCAGGGGGGAATCAGCCCCAGCATTTT. Looking up the rest from reference TRBV5-1 and TRBJ1-5 gives the full variable domain: KAGVTQTPRYLIKTRGQQVTLSCSPISGHRSVSWYQQTPGQGLQFLFEYFSETQRNKGNFPGRFSGRQFSNSRSEMNVSTLELGDSALYLCASSPGGNQPQHFGDGTRLSIL.

J is TRBJ2-7 and V is TRBV25-1; D may be TRBD1 (5 bases). The V and J ends lost 3 bases and 8 bases respectively, with 11 bases between them. The CDR3 spans 12 residues. Germline V lookup: CDR1 MGHDK, CDR2 SYGVNS. CDR3 in amino acids: CASSEAGFKQYF. As DNA, the CDR3 is TGTGCCAGCAGTGAGGCAGGGTTTAAGCAGTACTTC.

V and J are TRBV6-1 and TRBJ2-2; 8 nucleotides line up with TRBD1. The CDR3 extends over 14 amino acids. Germline CDR1 and CDR2: MNHNS and SASEGT. Trimming removed 5 bases from V and 5 bases from J; junction bases left unmatched: 4. CDR3 nucleotide sequence: TGTGCCAGCAGTACAACAGGGGGGACCGGGGAGCTGTTTTTT. Protein: CASSTTGGTGELFF.

As for this clone: At one end, the junction sequence differs from germline, possibly due to a read error. The genes are TRBV6-5 and TRBJ2-7, with D perhaps TRBD2 (6 bases). Germline-derived CDR1 and CDR2 are MNHEY and SVGAGI. The CDR3 is 11 residues long. The chain's CDR3 is CASGLRDFLLF. The CDR3 coding sequence is TGTGCCAGCGGACTTCGGGACTTCCTGCTGTTC.

V is TRBV10-3 and J is TRBJ2-2; 9 bases align to TRBD2. The CDR3 has 17 residues. CDR1 and CDR2 (germline): ENHRY, SYGVKD. V shed 6 bases, J shed 5 bases, and the junction held 13 bases outside the gene matches. CDR3 sequence reads: CAISLRSGGRDTGELFF. The CDR3 DNA is TGTGCCATCAGCCTAAGGAGTGGCGGGAGGGATACCGGGGAGCTGTTTTTT.